Presented here are 7 T cell receptor beta chains from one specimen sequenced in a study of T cell repertoires in aging, cancer and after chemotherapy. Amplification of TCR beta used genomic DNA extracted from peripheral blood. Multiplex touch-down PCR with TRB-A/B primers amplified rearranged V-D-J TRB sequences. TCRdb re-analysed the multiplex PCR reads in MiXCR, keeping a single row per CDR3 protein. The repertoire holds 10,000 to 11,000 distinct CDR3 sequences, with 40% to 45% as singletons. Sequenced sample: blood. The origin of the receptors is a human donor in good health.

This clonotype has more than one count but fewer than ten. The chain combines TRBV29-1 with TRBJ1-4; TRBD1 matches 8 bases. With V trimmed by 5 bases and J by 4 bases, 3 bases remained unmatched. CDR3 size: 13 residues. In germline, CDR1 is SQVTM, CDR2 ANQGSEA. The CDR3 is CSVRTGLNEKLFF. The CDR3 bases are TGCAGCGTTCGGACAGGGCTTAATGAAAAACTGTTTTTT.

The V and J genes are TRBV24-1 and TRBJ2-2, with D uncertain. Trimming pared 9 bases from V and 4 bases from J, leaving 8 bases between. CDR1 KGHDR and CDR2 SFDVKD come from the germline V gene. CDR3 size: 12 residues. CDR3 amino acids: CATSLPTGELFF. The CDR3 nucleotides are TGTGCCACCTCTCTCCCCACCGGGGAGCTGTTTTTT.

The CDR3 region is CASTPDRDTRYYGYTF. The DNA for the CDR3 is TGTGCCAGCACCCCAGACCGGGACACTCGATACTATGGCTACACCTTC. J is TRBJ1-2 and V is TRBV11-2; tentative D call: TRBD1 (6 bases). There are 16 residues in the CDR3. V dropped 7 bases and J dropped 3 bases, with 21 bases sitting between them. Per the germline V gene, CDR1 is SGHAT and CDR2 is FQNNGV.

This rearrangement joins TRBV6-2 or TRBV6-3 to TRBJ1-2; no clear D. V was cut by 2 bases and J by 2 bases, with 3 bases left in between. Germline loops: CDR1 MNHEY, CDR2 SVGEGT. This CDR3 spans 12 amino acids. CDR3 sequence reads: CASSYENYGYTF. The CDR3 coding sequence is TGTGCCAGCAGTTACGAGAACTATGGCTACACCTTC.

The CDR3 sequence is CASSLAGRGALYEQYF. CDR3 DNA sequence: TGTGCCAGCAGCTTAGCAGGCAGGGGGGCACTCTACGAGCAGTACTTC. The chain employs TRBV7-9 and TRBJ2-7, with D perhaps matching TRBD1 (7 bases). V shed 0 bases and J shed 3 bases, with 15 bases lying between them. The length of the CDR3 is 16 residues. Germline CDR1 reads SEHNR; CDR2 reads FQNEAQ (reference sequence).

The CDR3, as DNA: TGCAGTGCTAGAGGACCCAGATTAGGGACAAATCAGCCCCAGCATTTT. This gives the protein CSARGPRLGTNQPQHF. The genes are TRBV20-1 and TRBJ1-5, with D possibly being TRBD1 (6 bases). CDR1 is DFQATT, CDR2 SNEGSKA, per germline (reference sequence). The CDR3 is made up of 16 amino acids. The V end lost 1 base, the J end lost 4 bases, and 17 bases lay between the germline ends.

This clonotype was seen only once. The genes are TRBV18 and TRBJ2-3, with TRBD1 as a possible D gene (5 bases). The CDR3 is 14 residues long. Germline CDR1 reads KGHSH; CDR2 reads LQKENI. Trimming removed 6 bases at V and 3 bases at J, with 13 bases between. CDR3 coding DNA: TGTGCCAGCTCCCCCCAGACAGCAACAGATACGCAGTATTTT. Protein sequence: CASSPQTATDTQYF.